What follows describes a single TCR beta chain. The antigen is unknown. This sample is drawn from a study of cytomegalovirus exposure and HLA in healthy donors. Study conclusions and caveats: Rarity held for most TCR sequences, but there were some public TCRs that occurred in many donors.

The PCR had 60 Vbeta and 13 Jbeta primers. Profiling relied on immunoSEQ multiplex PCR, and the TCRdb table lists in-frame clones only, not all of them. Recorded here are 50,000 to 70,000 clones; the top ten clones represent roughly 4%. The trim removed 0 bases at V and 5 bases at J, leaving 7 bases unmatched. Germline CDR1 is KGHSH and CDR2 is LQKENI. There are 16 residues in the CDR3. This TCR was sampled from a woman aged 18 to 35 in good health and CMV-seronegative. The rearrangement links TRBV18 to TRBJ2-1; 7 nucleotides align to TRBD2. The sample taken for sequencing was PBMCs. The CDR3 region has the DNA TGTGCCAGCTCACCACCCCTAGCGGTCAAGGACAATGAGCAGTTCTTC. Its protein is CASSPPLAVKDNEQFF.